The 21 T cell receptor beta chains reported below all come from one sample, sequenced in a study of cytomegalovirus exposure and HLA in healthy donors. Assay: immunoSEQ multiplex PCR; the TCRdb copy retains only in-frame clones and omits some. The profile shows 150,000 to 200,000 clones, 80% to 85% of them singletons. Input material: PBMCs. Receptors were obtained from a man aged 25 to 40 in good health and CMV-seropositive.

In this sample, this clone turned up a few times. The CDR3 sequence: CASSESTPSTDTQYF. CDR3 sequence (DNA): TGTGCCAGCAGTGAGTCTACCCCAAGCACAGATACGCAGTATTTT. This chain joins TRBV2 and TRBJ2-3; D remains unclear. CDR3 length: 15 residues. CDR1 is SNHLY, CDR2 FYNNEI, per germline. Trimming took 3 bases from V and 0 from J, leaving 10 bases between them.

The V gene is TRBV28, the J gene TRBJ1-2; TRBD1 aligns across 7 bases. The CDR3 spans 14 residues. V was pared by 5 bases and J by 1 base, with 4 bases of the junction left unmatched. Germline V CDR1 and CDR2: MDHEN, SYDVKM. The DNA of the CDR3 is TGTGCCAGCAGTGATACAGGGGTTAACTATGGCTACACCTTC. Residues: CASSDTGVNYGYTF.

The chain is built from TRBV5-6 and TRBJ1-5; perhaps TRBD1 as D (5 bases). CDR3 size: 16 residues. V shed 1 base and J shed 3 bases, with 14 bases lying between them. The germline CDR1 and CDR2 sequences are SGHDT and YYEEEE. CDR3 sequence (DNA): TGTGCCAGCAGCTTGCGCAGGGTCGGAGACAATCAGCCCCAGCATTTT. Translating gives CASSLRRVGDNQPQHF. The full variable domain, its missing parts supplied by reference TRBV5-6 and TRBJ1-5, is DAGVTQSPTHLIKTRGQQVTLRCSPKSGHDTVSWYQQALGQGPQFIFQYYEEEERQRGNFPDRFSGHQFPNYSSELNVNALLLGDSALYLCASSLRRVGDNQPQHFGDGTRLSIL.

The chain couples TRBV28 to TRBJ2-7, with 10 bases that match TRBD1. The germline gives CDR1 MDHEN, CDR2 SYDVKM. V shed 3 bases and J 4 bases; nucleotides not matched to a gene: 12. The CDR3 sequence is 17 residues long. DNA for the CDR3: TGTGCCAGCAGTTTTTGGGCCCCGACAGGGGGCTCGTACGAGCAGTACTTC. This encodes CASSFWAPTGGSYEQYF.

V usage is TRBV4-3 and J usage is TRBJ1-1, with a tentative D call TRBD1 (6 bases). Germline CDR1 reads LGHNA; CDR2 reads YSLEER. CDR3 length: 13 amino acids. V was clipped by 0 bases and J by 4 bases, with 6 bases between them. The CDR3 DNA is TGCGCCAGCAGCCAAGACAGGGGCACTGAAGCTTTCTTT. It codes for CASSQDRGTEAFF.

The chain employs TRBV29-1 and TRBJ1-3; 8 nucleotides agree with TRBD1. CDR1 and CDR2 (germline): SQVTM, ANQGSEA. This CDR3 contains 13 residues. V dropped 3 bases and J dropped 11; count of bases not matched to a gene: 9. CDR3 DNA sequence: TGCAGCGTTGAGACAGGGGCTCTCCCTTCCATATATTTT. Its protein is CSVETGALPSIYF.

The chain joins TRBV7-2 to TRBJ2-7; D not resolved. There are 15 residues in the CDR3. With 0 bases removed from V and 7 bases from J, the gap between germline ends came to 16 bases. The germline V gene encodes CDR1 SGHTA and CDR2 FQGNSA. The CDR3 nucleotides are TGTGCCAGCAGCTTAGCGGGCAGCTTTGCACGAGAGCAGTACTTC. Protein product: CASSLAGSFAREQYF.

The chain recombines TRBV28 with TRBJ2-3, with TRBD1 identical over 9 bases. CDR3 length: 15 amino acids. Germline-derived CDR1 and CDR2 are MDHEN and SYDVKM. V lost 5 bases to trimming and J lost 5 bases; unmatched junction nucleotides: 8. CDR3 coding DNA: TGTGCCAGCAGTCCCGGGACAGGGTATGGAGATACGCAGTATTTT. It is translated as CASSPGTGYGDTQYF.

This rearrangement joins TRBV9 to TRBJ2-5, with 11 bases aligning to TRBD2. The J segment lost 2 bases and the V segment lost 0 bases, leaving 9 bases of the junction unmatched. The CDR3 spans 18 residues. Per the germline V gene, CDR1 is SGDLS and CDR2 is YYNGEE. In DNA form, the CDR3 reads TGTGCCAGCAGCGTAGAAGGTCTAGCGGGGGGTTATCAAGAGACCCAGTACTTC. This sequence encodes CASSVEGLAGGYQETQYF.

The chain employs TRBV27 and TRBJ2-5, with 16 nucleotides matching TRBD2. The CDR3 is made up of 17 amino acids. V dropped 6 bases and J dropped 0; count of bases not matched to a gene: 4. CDR1 MNHEY and CDR2 SMNVEV come from the germline V gene (reference sequence). CDR3 DNA sequence: TGTGCCAGCAGCCGGGGACTAGCGGGGGGGTACCAAGAGACCCAGTACTTC. This sequence encodes CASSRGLAGGYQETQYF.

J is TRBJ1-5 and V is TRBV15; D possibly corresponds to TRBD1 (5 bases). V shed 1 base and J shed 0 bases, with 16 bases lying between them. This CDR3 contains 18 residues. Germline CDR1 is LNHNV and CDR2 is YYDKDF (reference sequence). CDR3 loop: CATSRAGGVAYSNQPQHF. Here the CDR3 DNA reads TGTGCCACCAGCAGAGCCGGGGGGGTTGCCTATAGCAATCAGCCCCAGCATTTT.

V and J are TRBV7-2 and TRBJ2-5; 13 nucleotides align to TRBD2. The ends lost 5 bases at V and 5 bases at J; junction bases unmatched: 5. The CDR3 is 15 residues long. Per germline, CDR1 SGHTA and CDR2 FQGNSA. The CDR3 nucleotides read TGTGCCAGCAGCCGTAGGACTAGCGGGGGTGAGACCCAGTACTTC. Protein sequence: CASSRRTSGGETQYF.

The chain is built from TRBV10-3 and TRBJ1-5; D unclear. Trimming left V 6 bases short and J 5 bases short, with 17 bases between. CDR3 length equals 15 residues. CDR1 ENHRY and CDR2 SYGVKD come from the germline V gene. CDR3 sequence (DNA): TGTGCCATCAGCCCGGGTTCCCCGGGTGATCAGCCCCAGCATTTT. It codes for CAISPGSPGDQPQHF.

The chain employs TRBV18 and TRBJ2-5, with TRBD2 matching 7 bases. Looked up from germline, CDR1 is KGHSH and CDR2 is LQKENI. V shed 4 bases and J 9 bases; nucleotides not matched to a gene: 8. The CDR3 extends over 13 amino acids. Here the CDR3 DNA reads TGTGCCAGCTCACAGGCGGGAGAAAGCCCCCAGTACTTC. Protein sequence: CASSQAGESPQYF.

This sequence joins TRBV30 and TRBJ1-1, with D possibly being TRBD1 (5 bases). Germline values: CDR1 GTSNPN, CDR2 SVGIG (reference sequence). The CDR3 is 13 residues long. Deletions cut 2 bases from V and 1 base from J, with 8 bases between. The CDR3 nucleotides read TGTGCCTGGAGTCCCCAGGGGAACACTGAAGCTTTCTTT. Protein sequence: CAWSPQGNTEAFF. Full variable domain (outside the CDR3, taken from reference TRBV30 and TRBJ1-1): SQTIHQWPATLVQPVGSPLSLECTVEGTSNPNLYWYRQAAGRGLQLLFYSVGIGQISSEVPQNLSASRPQDRQFILSSKKLLLSDSGFYLCAWSPQGNTEAFFGQGTRLTVV.

The chain has TRBV15 and TRBJ1-5; possible D gene TRBD1, 5 bases. V was clipped by 0 bases and J by 7 bases, with 10 bases between them. Germline V lookup: CDR1 LNHNV, CDR2 YYDKDF (reference sequence). This CDR3 is 14 amino acids long. The chain's CDR3 is CATSRDRREQPQHF. CDR3 DNA sequence: TGTGCCACCAGCAGAGATCGCAGGGAACAGCCCCAGCATTTT.

The CDR3: CASSVSEGAIFGYTF. CDR3 bases: TGTGCCAGCAGCGTCTCAGAGGGGGCGATTTTTGGCTACACCTTC. This chain joins TRBV9 and TRBJ1-2, with TRBD1 identical over 7 bases. With V trimmed by 2 bases and J by 7 bases, 11 bases remained unmatched. Germline V CDR1 and CDR2: SGDLS, YYNGEE. This CDR3 contains 15 residues.

The chain employs TRBV11-3 and TRBJ2-7; 10 bases fit TRBD1. The V gene's germline CDR1 is SGHNT and CDR2 YENEEA. Trimming at V came to 5 bases and at J to 5 bases, leaving 9 bases not matched to a gene. The CDR3 is 15 amino acids. This chain's CDR3 is CASSPGTGEYHEQYF. CDR3 nucleotide sequence: TGTGCCAGCAGCCCCGGGACAGGGGAGTATCACGAGCAGTACTTC.

CDR3 nucleotides: TGCGCCAGCAGTGAGAGGACAGACTACGAGCAGTACTTC. Translation gives CASSERTDYEQYF. The chain joins TRBV10-1 to TRBJ2-7, with D maybe TRBD1 (6 bases). V was pared by 2 bases and J by 3 bases, with 8 bases between. The CDR3 contains 13 residues. The germline CDR1 and CDR2 sequences are WNHNN and SYGVQD (reference sequence).

This clone was observed once. This rearrangement joins TRBV7-2 to TRBJ2-2; tentative D call: TRBD2 (5 bases). In germline, CDR1 is SGHTA, CDR2 FQGNSA. This CDR3 region has 14 residues. Trimming shortened V by 6 bases and J by 1 base, and 9 bases separated the two germline ends. In nucleotides, the CDR3 is TGTGCCAGCAGGCCGAGCGGGAACACCGGGGAGCTGTTTTTT. Its translation: CASRPSGNTGELFF.

This clone was detected only once. The chain employs TRBV29-1 and TRBJ2-7; TRBD2 might be the D (7 bases). The CDR3 covers 14 residues. CDR1 SQVTM and CDR2 ANQGSEA come from the germline V gene. Trimming removed 5 bases at V and 5 bases at J, with 19 bases between. The CDR3 protein is CSVRGGASFDEQYF. As DNA, the CDR3 is TGCAGCGTTAGGGGGGGCGCTTCGTTTGACGAGCAGTACTTC.